A few counts support the clone carrying this T cell receptor beta chain. In the original workflow: Amplification of reference gene primers provided the estimated nucleated cell counts. Measured with immunoSEQ multiplex PCR; TCRdb has only the in-frame clones, and not every one. V, J and clone size reflect that table, while D and trimming were determined from the DNA. This sample has over 400,000 clones, with roughly 85% found just once. The CDR3 extends over 13 amino acids. The V gene's germline CDR1 is LGHDT and CDR2 YNNKEL (reference sequence). V lost 4 bases and J 2 bases, leaving 9 bases between the germline ends. This sample stems from a study of blood T cell repertoires in COVID-19. Study-level information: COVID-19 samples from acute and convalescent phases originated in the United States, Italy and Spain. Nucleic acid was either cDNA or gDNA, and it came from T cells, B-cell-depleted T cells, or PBMCs.

This sequence was found in a woman younger than 45 with active or convalescent COVID-19. The sample taken for sequencing was peripheral blood. J is TRBJ2-7 and V is TRBV3-1 (or the pseudogene TRBV3-2), with D hard to call. The CDR3 DNA follows: TGTGCCAGCAGCCTCTTCCGTACCTACGAGCAGTACTTC. This gives the protein CASSLFRTYEQYF.